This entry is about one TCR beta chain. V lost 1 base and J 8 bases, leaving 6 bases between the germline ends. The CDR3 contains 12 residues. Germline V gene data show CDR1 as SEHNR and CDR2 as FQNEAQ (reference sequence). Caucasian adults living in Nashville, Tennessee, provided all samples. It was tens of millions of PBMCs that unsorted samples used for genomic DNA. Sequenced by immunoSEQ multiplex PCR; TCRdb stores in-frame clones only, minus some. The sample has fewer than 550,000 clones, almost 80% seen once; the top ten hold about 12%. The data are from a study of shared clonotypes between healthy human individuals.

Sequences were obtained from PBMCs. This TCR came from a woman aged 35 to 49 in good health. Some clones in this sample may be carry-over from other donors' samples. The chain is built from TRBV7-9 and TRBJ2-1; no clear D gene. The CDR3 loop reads CASSLGVYEQFF. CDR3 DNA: TGTGCCAGCAGCTTAGGGGTTTATGAGCAGTTCTTC.